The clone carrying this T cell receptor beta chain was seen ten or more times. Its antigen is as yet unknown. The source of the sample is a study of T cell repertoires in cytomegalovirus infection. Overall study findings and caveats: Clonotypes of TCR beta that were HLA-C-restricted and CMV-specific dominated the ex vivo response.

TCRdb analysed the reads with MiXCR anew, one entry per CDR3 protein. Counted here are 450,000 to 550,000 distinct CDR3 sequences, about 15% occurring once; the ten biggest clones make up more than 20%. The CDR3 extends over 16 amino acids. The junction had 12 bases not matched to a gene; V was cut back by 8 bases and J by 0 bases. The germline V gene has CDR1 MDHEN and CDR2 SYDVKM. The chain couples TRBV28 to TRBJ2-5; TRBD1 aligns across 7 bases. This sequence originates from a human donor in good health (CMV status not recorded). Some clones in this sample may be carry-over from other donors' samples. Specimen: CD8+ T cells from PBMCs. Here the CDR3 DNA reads TGTGCCAGCCTCTCCCTCGACAGGGAGTACCAAGAGACCCAGTACTTC. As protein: CASLSLDREYQETQYF.